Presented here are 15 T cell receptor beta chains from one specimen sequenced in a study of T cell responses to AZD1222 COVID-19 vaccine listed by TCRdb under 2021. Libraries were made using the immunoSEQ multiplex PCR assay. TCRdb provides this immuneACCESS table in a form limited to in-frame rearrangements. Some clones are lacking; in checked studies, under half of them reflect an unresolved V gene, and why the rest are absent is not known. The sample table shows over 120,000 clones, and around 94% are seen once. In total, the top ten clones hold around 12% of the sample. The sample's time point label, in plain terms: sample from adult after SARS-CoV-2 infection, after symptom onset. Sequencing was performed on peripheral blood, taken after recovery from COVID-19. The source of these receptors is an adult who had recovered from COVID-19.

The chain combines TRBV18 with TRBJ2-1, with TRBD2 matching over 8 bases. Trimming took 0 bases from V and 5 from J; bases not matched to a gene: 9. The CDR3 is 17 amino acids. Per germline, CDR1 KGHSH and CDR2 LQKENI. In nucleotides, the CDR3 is TGTGCCAGCTCACCACCAAATACGCGTAGCGGGAACAATGAGCAGTTCTTC. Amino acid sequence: CASSPPNTRSGNNEQFF.

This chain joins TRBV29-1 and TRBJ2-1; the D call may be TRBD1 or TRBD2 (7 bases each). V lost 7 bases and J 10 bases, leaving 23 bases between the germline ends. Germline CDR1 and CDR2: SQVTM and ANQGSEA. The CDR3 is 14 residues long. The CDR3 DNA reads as TGCAGCGCTTCCGTTGGACTAGGGGGCGGGGAGCAGTTCTTC. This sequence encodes CSASVGLGGGEQFF.

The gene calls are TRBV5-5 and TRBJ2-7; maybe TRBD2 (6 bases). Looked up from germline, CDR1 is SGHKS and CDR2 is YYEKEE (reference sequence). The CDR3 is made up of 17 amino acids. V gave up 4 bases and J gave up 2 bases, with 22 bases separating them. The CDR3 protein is CASSLFDSLAATYEQYF. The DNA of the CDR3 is TGTGCCAGCAGCCTTTTTGACTCTTTAGCGGCGACCTACGAGCAGTACTTC.

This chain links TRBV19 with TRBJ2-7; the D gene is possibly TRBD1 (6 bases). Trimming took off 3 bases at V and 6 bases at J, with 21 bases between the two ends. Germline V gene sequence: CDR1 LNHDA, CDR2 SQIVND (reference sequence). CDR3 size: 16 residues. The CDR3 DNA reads TGTGCCAGTAGTATTGTCACGGCAGGGGACACGGGCGAGCAGTACTTC. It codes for CASSIVTAGDTGEQYF.

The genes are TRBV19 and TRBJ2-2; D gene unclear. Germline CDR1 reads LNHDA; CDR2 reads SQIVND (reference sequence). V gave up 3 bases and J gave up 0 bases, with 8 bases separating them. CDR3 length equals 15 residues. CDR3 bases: TGTGCCAGTAGTATTGTGACGACGAACACCGGGGAGCTGTTTTTT. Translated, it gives CASSIVTTNTGELFF.

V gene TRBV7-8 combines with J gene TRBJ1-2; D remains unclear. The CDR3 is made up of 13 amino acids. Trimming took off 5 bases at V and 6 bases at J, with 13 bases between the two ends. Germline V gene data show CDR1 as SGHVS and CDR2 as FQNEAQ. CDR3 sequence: CASSPLPDHGYTF. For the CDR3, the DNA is TGTGCCAGCAGCCCCTTGCCGGATCATGGCTACACCTTC.

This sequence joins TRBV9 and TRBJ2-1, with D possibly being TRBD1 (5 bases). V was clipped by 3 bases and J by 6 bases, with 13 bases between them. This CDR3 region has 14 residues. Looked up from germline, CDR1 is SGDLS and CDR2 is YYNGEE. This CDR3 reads CASSDATDPNEQFF. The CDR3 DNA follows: TGTGCCAGCAGCGATGCGACAGACCCCAATGAGCAGTTCTTC.

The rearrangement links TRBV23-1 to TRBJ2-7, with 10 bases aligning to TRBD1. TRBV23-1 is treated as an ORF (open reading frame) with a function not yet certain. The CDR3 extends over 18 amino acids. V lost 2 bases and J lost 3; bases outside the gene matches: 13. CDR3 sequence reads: CASSQPRGGQGSDYEQYF. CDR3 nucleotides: TGCGCCAGCAGTCAACCACGAGGGGGACAGGGGTCTGACTACGAGCAGTACTTC.

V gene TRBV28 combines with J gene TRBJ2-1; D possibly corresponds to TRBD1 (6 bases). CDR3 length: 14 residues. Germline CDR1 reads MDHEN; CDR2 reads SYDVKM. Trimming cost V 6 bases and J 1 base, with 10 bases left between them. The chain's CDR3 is CASSPTGSYNEQFF. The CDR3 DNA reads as TGTGCCAGCAGCCCTACAGGGTCCTACAATGAGCAGTTCTTC.

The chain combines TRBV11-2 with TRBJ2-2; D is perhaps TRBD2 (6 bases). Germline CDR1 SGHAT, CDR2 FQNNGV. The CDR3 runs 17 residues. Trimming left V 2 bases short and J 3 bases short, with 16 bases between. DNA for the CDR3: TGTGCCAGCAGCTTACCACTTACCAAGCGGGACACCGGGGAGCTGTTTTTT. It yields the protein CASSLPLTKRDTGELFF.

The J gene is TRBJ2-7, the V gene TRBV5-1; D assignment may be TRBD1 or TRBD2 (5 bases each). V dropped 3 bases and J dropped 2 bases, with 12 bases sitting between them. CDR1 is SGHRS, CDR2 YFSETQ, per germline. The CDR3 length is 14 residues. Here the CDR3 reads CASSSHQGPYEQYF. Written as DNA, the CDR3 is TGCGCCAGCAGCTCGCATCAGGGACCCTACGAGCAGTACTTC.

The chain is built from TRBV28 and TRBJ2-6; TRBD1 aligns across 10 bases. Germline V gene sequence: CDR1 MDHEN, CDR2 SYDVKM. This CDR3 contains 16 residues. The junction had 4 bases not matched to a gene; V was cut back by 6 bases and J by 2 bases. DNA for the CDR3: TGTGCCAGCAGAGCGGGACAGGGGACTGGGGCCAACGTCCTGACTTTC. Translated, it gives CASRAGQGTGANVLTF.

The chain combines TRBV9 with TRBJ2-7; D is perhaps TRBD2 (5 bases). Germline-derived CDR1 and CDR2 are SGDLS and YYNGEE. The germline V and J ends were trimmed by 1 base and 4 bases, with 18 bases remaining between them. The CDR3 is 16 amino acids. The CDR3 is CASSVSPGRAAYEQYF. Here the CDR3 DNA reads TGTGCCAGCAGCGTATCCCCTGGGCGGGCCGCTTACGAGCAGTACTTC.

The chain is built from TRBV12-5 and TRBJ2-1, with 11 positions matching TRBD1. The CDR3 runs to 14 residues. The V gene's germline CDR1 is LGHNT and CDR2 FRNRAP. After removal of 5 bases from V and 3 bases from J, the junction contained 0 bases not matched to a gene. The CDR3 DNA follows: TGTGCTAGTGGTGGGACAGGGGGCTACAATGAGCAGTTCTTC. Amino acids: CASGGTGGYNEQFF.

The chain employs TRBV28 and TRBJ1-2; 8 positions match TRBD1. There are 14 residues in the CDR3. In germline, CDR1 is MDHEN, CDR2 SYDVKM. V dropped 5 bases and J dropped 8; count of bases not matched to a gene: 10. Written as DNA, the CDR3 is TGTGCCAGCAGTACCCGACAGGGGTGGAGGGGCTACACCTTC. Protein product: CASSTRQGWRGYTF.